This T cell receptor beta chain came from a study of blood T cell repertoires in COVID-19. Study context: Donors in the United States, Italy and Spain gave samples during acute or convalescent COVID-19.

Only in-frame clones appear in the TCRdb table, and some are missing; sequencing was by immunoSEQ multiplex PCR. This repertoire shows about 94,000 clones, approximately 80% found once; its top ten account for under 20%. From germline, CDR1 is SQVTM and CDR2 ANQGSEA. V lost 2 bases, J lost 4 bases, and 14 bases stayed unmatched. The CDR3 spans 18 residues. The TCR originated in a human donor in a cohort sampled during active COVID-19. The sample comprised peripheral blood. The chain combines TRBV29-1 with TRBJ2-6; 7 bases align to TRBD2. This CDR3 is CSVESGGGTGSGANVLTF. Here the CDR3 DNA reads TGCAGCGTTGAATCGGGAGGCGGCACTGGATCCGGGGCCAACGTCCTGACTTTC.